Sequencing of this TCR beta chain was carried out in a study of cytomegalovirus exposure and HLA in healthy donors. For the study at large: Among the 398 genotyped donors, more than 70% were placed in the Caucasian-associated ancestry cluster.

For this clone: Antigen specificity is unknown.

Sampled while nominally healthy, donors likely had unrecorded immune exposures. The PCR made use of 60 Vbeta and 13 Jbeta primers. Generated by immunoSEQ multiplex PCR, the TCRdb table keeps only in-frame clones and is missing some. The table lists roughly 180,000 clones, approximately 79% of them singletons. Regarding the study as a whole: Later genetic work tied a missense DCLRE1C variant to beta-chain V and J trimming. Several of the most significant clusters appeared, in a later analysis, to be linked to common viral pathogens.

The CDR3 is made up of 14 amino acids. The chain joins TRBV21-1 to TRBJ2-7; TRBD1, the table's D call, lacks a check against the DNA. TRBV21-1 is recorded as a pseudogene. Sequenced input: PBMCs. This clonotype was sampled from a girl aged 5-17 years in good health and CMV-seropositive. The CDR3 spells CASSRHRVTYEQYF. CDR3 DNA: TGTGCCAGCAGCAGACACAGGGTTACCTACGAGCAGTACTTC.